Shown below are 17 T cell receptor beta chains from a single sample sequenced in a study of cytomegalovirus exposure and HLA in healthy donors. The PCR ran on 60 Vbeta and 13 Jbeta primers. This table comes from immunoSEQ multiplex PCR, and its TCRdb copy is limited to in-frame clones, with some not included. The sample carries roughly 100,000 clones, around 9.6% recorded once. The specimen was PBMCs. The receptor source for this set is a man in his fifties in good health and CMV-seropositive.

This clone was recorded a few times. This chain links TRBV28 with TRBJ2-5; 8 bases are shared with TRBD2. V lost 8 bases, J lost 1 base, and 6 bases stayed unmatched. CDR3 size: 14 residues. Germline V gene sequence: CDR1 MDHEN, CDR2 SYDVKM. For the CDR3, the DNA is TGTGCCAGCGCCCGGGAGGGAATCCAAGAGACCCAGTACTTC. It yields the protein CASAREGIQETQYF.

The J gene is TRBJ1-1, the V gene TRBV2; D is unresolved. Trimming left V 4 bases short and J 0 bases short, with 12 bases between. Germline assignment: CDR1 SNHLY and CDR2 FYNNEI. There are 15 residues in the CDR3. CDR3 in amino acids: CASSGSAALNTEAFF. DNA for the CDR3: TGTGCCAGCAGTGGGAGCGCAGCGTTGAACACTGAAGCTTTCTTT.

This clone occurred a few times. A read error is likely, as this CDR3 ends without the conserved phenylalanine or tryptophan. The chain has TRBV29-1 and TRBJ1-1; a possible D gene is TRBD1 (6 bases). Per germline, CDR1 SQVTM and CDR2 ANQGSEA. The CDR3 sequence is 12 residues long. The V end was cut by 6 bases, the J end by 5 bases, with 13 bases between. The CDR3 here is CSVGQAKTEAFL. CDR3 coding DNA: TGCAGCGTGGGACAAGCTAAAACTGAAGCTTTCTTG.

In this sample, this clone turned up a few times. V usage is TRBV27 and J usage is TRBJ2-7; 13 nucleotides match TRBD2. J gave up 4 bases and V 6 bases, and 6 bases lay outside the gene matches. The CDR3 runs to 15 residues. CDR1 MNHEY and CDR2 SMNVEV come from the germline V gene (reference sequence). CDR3 in amino acids: CASRDTSGGAYEQYF. CDR3 sequence (DNA): TGTGCCAGCAGGGATACTAGCGGGGGGGCATACGAGCAGTACTTC.

This clone came up a few times. The CDR3 protein is CASSPTAGGRETQYF. DNA for the CDR3: TGTGCCAGCTCACCAACAGCGGGAGGGCGAGAGACCCAGTACTTC. The chain joins TRBV18 to TRBJ2-5; 10 positions match TRBD2. There are 15 residues in the CDR3. V was pared by 2 bases and J by 4 bases, with 4 bases of the junction left unmatched. In germline, CDR1 is KGHSH, CDR2 LQKENI.

The chain carries TRBV6-1 and TRBJ2-1, with D uncertain. The germline V gene has CDR1 MNHNS and CDR2 SASEGT. CDR3 size: 15 residues. The V end lost 3 bases, the J end lost 3 bases, and 12 bases lay between the germline ends. CDR3 residues: CASSDQRRLYNEQFF. Here the CDR3 DNA reads TGTGCCAGCAGTGATCAAAGGCGACTCTACAATGAGCAGTTCTTC.

The chain has TRBV28 and TRBJ2-5; 7 bases line up with TRBD1. The ends lost 4 bases at V and 5 bases at J; junction bases unmatched: 7. CDR3 length: 14 amino acids. Germline CDR1 is MDHEN and CDR2 is SYDVKM. This chain's CDR3 is CASSSTGTDETQYF. CDR3 DNA sequence: TGTGCCAGCAGTTCGACAGGGACGGATGAGACCCAGTACTTC.

J is TRBJ2-2 and V is TRBV11-2; D possibly corresponds to TRBD1 (6 bases). CDR3 size: 14 residues. The ends were cut back, 10 bases at V and 0 bases at J, with 12 bases in the middle. Per germline, CDR1 SGHAT and CDR2 FQNNGV. The CDR3 sequence: CAILNRANTGELFF. CDR3 bases: TGTGCCATCCTCAACAGGGCGAACACCGGGGAGCTGTTTTTT.

A few counts support this clone. The genes are TRBV5-1 and TRBJ2-5; D might be TRBD2 (6 bases). V was shortened by 4 bases and J by 4 bases, with 11 bases between the two germline ends. The CDR3 extends over 13 amino acids. CDR1 SGHRS and CDR2 YFSETQ come from the germline V gene. Here the CDR3 reads CASSPGGGETQYF. In nucleotides, the CDR3 is TGCGCCAGCAGCCCCGGGGGAGGAGAGACCCAGTACTTC. The full variable domain, its missing parts supplied by reference TRBV5-1 and TRBJ2-5, is KAGVTQTPRYLIKTRGQQVTLSCSPISGHRSVSWYQQTPGQGLQFLFEYFSETQRNKGNFPGRFSGRQFSNSRSEMNVSTLELGDSALYLCASSPGGGETQYFGPGTRLLVL.

The genes are TRBV29-1 and TRBJ2-6, with TRBD2 as a possible D gene (6 bases). The V and J ends lost 7 bases and 0 bases respectively, with 7 bases between them. The CDR3 extends over 13 amino acids. From germline, CDR1 is SQVTM and CDR2 ANQGSEA. CDR3 region: CSGRDSGANVLTF. The CDR3 nucleotides are TGCAGCGGGAGGGACTCTGGGGCCAACGTCCTGACTTTC.

This clone occurred a few times. The rearrangement uses TRBV5-8 and TRBJ2-7; D not resolved. Germline values: CDR1 SGHTS, CDR2 YDEGEE. This CDR3 comprises 13 residues. The V gene lost 0 bases and the J gene lost 4 bases, with 8 bases spanning the gap. CDR3 sequence: CASSLGPPYEQYF. The CDR3 DNA follows: TGTGCCAGCAGCTTGGGTCCTCCGTACGAGCAGTACTTC. Drawing the rest from reference TRBV5-8 and TRBJ2-7, the complete variable domain is EAGVTQSPTHLIKTRGQQATLRCSPISGHTSVYWYQQALGLGLQFLLWYDEGEERNRGNFPPRFSGRQFPNYSSELNVNALELEDSALYLCASSLGPPYEQYFGPGTRLTVT.

This clone was observed many times. This chain connects TRBV30 to TRBJ1-3, with D tentatively TRBD1 (5 bases). The CDR3 totals 15 residues. Trimming took 4 bases from V and 2 from J, leaving 15 bases between them. Germline assignment: CDR1 GTSNPN and CDR2 SVGIG (reference sequence). DNA of the CDR3: TGTGCCTGGATGCCCGGGGGTATGGCTGGAAACACCATATATTTT. It is translated as CAWMPGGMAGNTIYF. Combining the CDR3 with reference TRBV30 and TRBJ1-3 gives the whole variable domain SQTIHQWPATLVQPVGSPLSLECTVEGTSNPNLYWYRQAAGRGLQLLFYSVGIGQISSEVPQNLSASRPQDRQFILSSKKLLLSDSGFYLCAWMPGGMAGNTIYFGEGSWLTVV.

This sequence joins TRBV6-5 and TRBJ1-5; D is perhaps TRBD1 (6 bases). CDR1 MNHEY and CDR2 SVGAGI come from the germline V gene. V shed 6 bases and J shed 3 bases, with 15 bases lying between them. The CDR3 is made up of 15 amino acids. CDR3 loop: CASRAQGYNNQPQHF. CDR3 sequence (DNA): TGTGCCAGCAGAGCACAGGGTTATAACAATCAGCCCCAGCATTTT.

This clone was seen a handful of times. This sequence joins TRBV4-1 and TRBJ2-1; D uncertain. CDR3 length: 14 residues. Germline CDR1 is MGHRA and CDR2 is YSYEKL. V lost 1 base, J lost 6 bases, and 10 bases lay in between. The CDR3 loop is CASSQGSRSNEQFF. The CDR3 bases are TGCGCCAGCAGCCAAGGGAGTAGAAGCAATGAGCAGTTCTTC.

The rearrangement uses TRBV29-1 and TRBJ2-5; 8 nucleotides agree with TRBD1. J gave up 2 bases and V 4 bases, and 9 bases lay outside the gene matches. CDR1 is SQVTM, CDR2 ANQGSEA, per germline. The CDR3 spans 15 residues. The CDR3 DNA reads as TGCAGCGTTGTACGGGACAGGACTAAACAAGAGACCCAGTACTTC. Translation gives CSVVRDRTKQETQYF.

This clone turned up a few times. The chain has TRBV2 and TRBJ1-1, with D unclear. CDR3 length: 14 residues. Germline V gene lookup returns CDR1 SNHLY and CDR2 FYNNEI. Trimming left V 7 bases short and J 2 bases short, with 14 bases between. The CDR3 sequence: CASTKGRPNTEAFF. DNA for the CDR3: TGTGCCAGCACGAAAGGCAGGCCTAACACTGAAGCTTTCTTT.

This chain connects TRBV14 to TRBJ1-1; D may be TRBD1 (6 bases). Trimming removed 1 base from V and 3 bases from J, with 18 bases in between. CDR3 size: 17 residues. Germline loops: CDR1 SGHDN, CDR2 FVKESK. Here the CDR3 reads CASSQARDTRLDTEAFF. The DNA for the CDR3 is TGTGCCAGCAGCCAAGCCCGGGACACCCGGCTGGACACTGAAGCTTTCTTT. Combining the CDR3 with reference TRBV14 and TRBJ1-1 gives the whole variable domain EAGVTQFPSHSVIEKGQTVTLRCDPISGHDNLYWYRRVMGKEIKFLLHFVKESKQDESGMPNNRFLAERTGGTYSTLKVQPAELEDSGVYFCASSQARDTRLDTEAFFGQGTRLTVV.